This entry describes one TCR beta chain. These data are taken from a study of blood T cell repertoires in COVID-19. Measured with immunoSEQ multiplex PCR; TCRdb has only the in-frame clones, and not every one. The sample holds some 250,000 clones, around 84% seen once. V was cut by 3 bases and J by 6 bases, with 8 bases left in between. CDR1 SEHNR and CDR2 FQNEAQ come from the germline V gene (reference sequence). The CDR3 has 13 amino acids. This study enrolled people aged roughly 18 to 89 from about 26 US geographic areas. Participants reported their clinical history, and cohort assignment relied on those reports. Two negative PCRs, clearance, or symptom resolution characterized the recovered Cohort 3 donors.

This receptor was identified in a man younger than 35 who had recovered from COVID-19. This chain uses TRBV7-9 with TRBJ2-2; D ambiguous. The specimen sequenced was PBMCs or T cells enriched from blood (not recorded which). The CDR3 sequence is CASSFESAGELFF. The DNA of the CDR3 is TGTGCCAGCAGCTTCGAGAGTGCCGGGGAGCTGTTTTTT.